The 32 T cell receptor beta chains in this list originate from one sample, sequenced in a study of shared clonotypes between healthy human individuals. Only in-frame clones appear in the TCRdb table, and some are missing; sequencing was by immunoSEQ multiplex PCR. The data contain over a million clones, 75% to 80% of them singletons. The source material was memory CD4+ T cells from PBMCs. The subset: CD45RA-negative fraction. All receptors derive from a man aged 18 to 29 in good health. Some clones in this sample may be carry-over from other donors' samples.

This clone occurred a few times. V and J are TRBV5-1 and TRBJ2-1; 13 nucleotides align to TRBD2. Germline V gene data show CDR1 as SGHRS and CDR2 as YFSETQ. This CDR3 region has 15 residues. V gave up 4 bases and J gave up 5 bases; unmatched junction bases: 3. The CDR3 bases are TGCGCCAGCAGCGTACTAGCGGGAGGGCACAATGAGCAGTTCTTC. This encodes CASSVLAGGHNEQFF.

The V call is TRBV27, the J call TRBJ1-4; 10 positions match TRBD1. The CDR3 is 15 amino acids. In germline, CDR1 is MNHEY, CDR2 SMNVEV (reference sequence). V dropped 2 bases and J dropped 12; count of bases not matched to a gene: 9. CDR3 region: CASSLGGTGVGELFF. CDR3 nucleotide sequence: TGTGCCAGCAGTTTAGGTGGGACAGGGGTTGGGGAACTGTTTTTT.

The CDR3 DNA is TGCGCCAGCAGCTTGACTGGGGACGAGCAGTTCTTC. Encoded protein: CASSLTGDEQFF. This sequence joins TRBV5-1 and TRBJ2-1; possibly TRBD1 or TRBD2 for D (5 bases each). This CDR3 region has 12 residues. V lost 1 base and J lost 10, with 9 bases in between. Germline-derived CDR1 and CDR2 are SGHRS and YFSETQ.

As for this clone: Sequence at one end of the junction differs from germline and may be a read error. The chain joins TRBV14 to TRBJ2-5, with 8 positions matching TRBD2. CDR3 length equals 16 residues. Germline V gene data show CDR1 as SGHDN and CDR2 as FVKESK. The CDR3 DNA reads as TGTGCCAGCAGCCAAGGTCCAAGCGGGAGCCAAGGGACCCAGTACTTC. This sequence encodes CASSQGPSGSQGTQYF.

For the CDR3, the DNA is TGCGCCAGCAGCTTGGGGGCCGGGGAGGGAGGCTACACCTTC. It translates to CASSLGAGEGGYTF. This chain joins TRBV5-1 and TRBJ1-2; D ambiguous. Trimming pared 0 bases from V and 8 bases from J, leaving 14 bases between. The germline CDR1 and CDR2 sequences are SGHRS and YFSETQ. The CDR3 is 14 amino acids.

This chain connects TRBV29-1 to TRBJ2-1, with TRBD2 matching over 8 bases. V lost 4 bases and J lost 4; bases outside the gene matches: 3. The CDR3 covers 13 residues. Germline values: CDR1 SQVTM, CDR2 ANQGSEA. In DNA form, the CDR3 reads TGCAGCGTTGTCACTAGCGGATACAATGAGCAGTTCTTC. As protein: CSVVTSGYNEQFF.

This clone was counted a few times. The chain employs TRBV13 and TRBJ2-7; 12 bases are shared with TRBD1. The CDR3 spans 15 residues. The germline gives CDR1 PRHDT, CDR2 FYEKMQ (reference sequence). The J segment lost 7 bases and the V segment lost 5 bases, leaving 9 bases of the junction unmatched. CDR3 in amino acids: CASSTVGQGAVEQYF. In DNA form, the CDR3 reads TGTGCCAGCAGCACTGTGGGACAGGGGGCGGTAGAGCAGTACTTC.

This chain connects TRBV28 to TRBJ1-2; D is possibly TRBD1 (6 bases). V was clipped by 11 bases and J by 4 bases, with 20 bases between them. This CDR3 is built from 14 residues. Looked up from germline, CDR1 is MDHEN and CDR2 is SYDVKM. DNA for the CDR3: TGTGCCGCTTCTACCGGGACATACGGCTATGGCTACACCTTC. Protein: CAASTGTYGYGYTF.

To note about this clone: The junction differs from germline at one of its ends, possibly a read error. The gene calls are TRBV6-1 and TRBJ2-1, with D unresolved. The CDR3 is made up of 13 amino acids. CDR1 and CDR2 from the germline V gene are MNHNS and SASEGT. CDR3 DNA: TGCCAAGCACGAGCCGACCTCGGGAATGAGCAGTTCTTC. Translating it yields CQARADLGNEQFF.

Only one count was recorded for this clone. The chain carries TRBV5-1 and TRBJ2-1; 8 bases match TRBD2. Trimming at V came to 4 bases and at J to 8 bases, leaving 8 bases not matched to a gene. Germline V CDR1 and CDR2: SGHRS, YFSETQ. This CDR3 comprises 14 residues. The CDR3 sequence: CASSRFSGADEQFF. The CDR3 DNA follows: TGCGCCAGCAGCCGCTTTAGCGGGGCGGATGAGCAGTTCTTC.

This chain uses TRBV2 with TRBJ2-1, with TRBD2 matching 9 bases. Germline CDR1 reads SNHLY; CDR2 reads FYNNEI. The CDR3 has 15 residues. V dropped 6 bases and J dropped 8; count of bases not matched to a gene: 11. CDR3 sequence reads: CASRPGLAGLDEQFF. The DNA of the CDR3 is TGTGCCAGCAGACCCGGTCTAGCGGGATTGGATGAGCAGTTCTTC.

CDR3: CASSGIAGQETQYF. In DNA form, the CDR3 reads TGTGCCAGCAGCGGAATAGCGGGGCAAGAGACCCAGTACTTC. The chain combines TRBV2 with TRBJ2-5; 8 bases line up with TRBD2. This CDR3 region has 14 residues. Germline V gene data show CDR1 as SNHLY and CDR2 as FYNNEI. V gave up 6 bases and J gave up 2 bases; unmatched junction bases: 5.

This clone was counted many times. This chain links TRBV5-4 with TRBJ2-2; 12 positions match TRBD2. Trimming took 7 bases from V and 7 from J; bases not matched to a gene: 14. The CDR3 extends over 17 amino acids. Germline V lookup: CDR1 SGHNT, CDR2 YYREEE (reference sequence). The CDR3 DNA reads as TGTGCCAGCTCAACTCACTCTAGCGGGAGGGCCAGCGGGGAGCTGTTTTTT. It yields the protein CASSTHSSGRASGELFF. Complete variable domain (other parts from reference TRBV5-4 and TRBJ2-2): ETGVTQSPTHLIKTRGQQVTLRCSSQSGHNTVSWYQQALGQGPQFIFQYYREEENGRGNFPPRFSGLQFPNYSSELNVNALELDDSALYLCASSTHSSGRASGELFFGEGSRLTVL.

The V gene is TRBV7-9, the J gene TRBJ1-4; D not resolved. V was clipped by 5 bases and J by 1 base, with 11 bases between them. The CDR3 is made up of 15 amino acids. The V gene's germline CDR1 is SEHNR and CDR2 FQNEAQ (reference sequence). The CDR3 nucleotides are TGTGCCAGCAGCCAGACGGCCAGAACTAATGAAAAACTGTTTTTT. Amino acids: CASSQTARTNEKLFF.

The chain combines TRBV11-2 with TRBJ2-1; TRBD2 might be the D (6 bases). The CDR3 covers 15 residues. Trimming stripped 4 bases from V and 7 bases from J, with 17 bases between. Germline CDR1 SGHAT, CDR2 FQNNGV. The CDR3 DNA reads TGTGCCAGCAGCTCCAGCGGGCCGCTCAGGAATGAGCAGTTCTTC. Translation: CASSSSGPLRNEQFF.

The CDR3 sequence is CASSVGCPRRSDQPQHF. Here the CDR3 DNA reads TGTGCCAGCAGCGTAGGCTGTCCTCGTCGTTCTGATCAGCCCCAGCATTTT. This chain links TRBV9 with TRBJ1-5; D uncertain. Trimming removed 0 bases from V and 5 bases from J, with 18 bases in between. This CDR3 contains 17 residues. The V gene's germline CDR1 is SGDLS and CDR2 YYNGEE.

The CDR3 DNA is TGTGCCAGCAGCTCTGGAAACACCATATATTTT. It codes for CASSSGNTIYF. The chain carries TRBV7-2 and TRBJ1-3; no firm D call. Germline-derived CDR1 and CDR2 are SGHTA and FQGNSA. The V end lost 4 bases, the J end lost 2 bases, and 0 bases lay between the germline ends. The CDR3 spans 11 residues.

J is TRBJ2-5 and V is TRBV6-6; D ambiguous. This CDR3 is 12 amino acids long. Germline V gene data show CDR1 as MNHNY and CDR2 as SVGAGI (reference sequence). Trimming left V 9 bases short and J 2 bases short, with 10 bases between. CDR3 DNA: TGTGCCAGGCTCAATATTCAAGAGACCCAGTACTTC. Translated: CARLNIQETQYF.

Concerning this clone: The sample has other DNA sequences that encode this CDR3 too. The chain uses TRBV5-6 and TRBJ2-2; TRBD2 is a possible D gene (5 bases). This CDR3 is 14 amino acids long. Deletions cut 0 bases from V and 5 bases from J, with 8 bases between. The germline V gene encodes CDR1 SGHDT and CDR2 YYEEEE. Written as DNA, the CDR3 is TGTGCCAGCAGCTTGGGGACTGTTACCGGGGAGCTGTTTTTT. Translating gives CASSLGTVTGELFF.

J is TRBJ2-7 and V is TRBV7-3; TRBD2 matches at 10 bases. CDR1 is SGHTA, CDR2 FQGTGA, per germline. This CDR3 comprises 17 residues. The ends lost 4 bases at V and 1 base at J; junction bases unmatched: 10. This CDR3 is CASSSRVLAGTSYEQYF. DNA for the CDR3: TGTGCCAGCAGCTCACGAGTACTAGCGGGAACGTCCTACGAGCAGTACTTC.

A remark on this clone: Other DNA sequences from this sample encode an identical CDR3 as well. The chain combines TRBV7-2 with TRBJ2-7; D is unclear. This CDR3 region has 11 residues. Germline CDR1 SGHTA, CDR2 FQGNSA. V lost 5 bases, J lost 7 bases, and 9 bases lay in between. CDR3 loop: CASSPRTEQYF. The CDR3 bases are TGTGCCAGCAGCCCAAGGACGGAGCAGTACTTC.

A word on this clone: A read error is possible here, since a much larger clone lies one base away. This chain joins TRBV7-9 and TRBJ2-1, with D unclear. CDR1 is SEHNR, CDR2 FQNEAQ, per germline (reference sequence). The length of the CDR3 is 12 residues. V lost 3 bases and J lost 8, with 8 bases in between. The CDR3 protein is CASSFSWDEQFF. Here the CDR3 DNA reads TGTGCCAGCAGCTTCTCTTGGGATGAGCAGTTCTTC.

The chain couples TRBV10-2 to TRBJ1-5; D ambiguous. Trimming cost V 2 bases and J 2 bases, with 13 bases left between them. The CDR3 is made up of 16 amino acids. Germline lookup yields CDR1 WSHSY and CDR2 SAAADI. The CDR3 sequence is CASSEVAGVGNQPQHF. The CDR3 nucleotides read TGCGCCAGCAGTGAGGTTGCCGGGGTTGGCAATCAGCCCCAGCATTTT.

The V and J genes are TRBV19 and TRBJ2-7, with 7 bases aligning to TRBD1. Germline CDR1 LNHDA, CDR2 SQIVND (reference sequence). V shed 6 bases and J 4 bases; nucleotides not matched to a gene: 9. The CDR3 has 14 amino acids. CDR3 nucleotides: TGTGCCAGTAGCTCCGGGACAGAGTCATACGAGCAGTACTTC. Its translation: CASSSGTESYEQYF.

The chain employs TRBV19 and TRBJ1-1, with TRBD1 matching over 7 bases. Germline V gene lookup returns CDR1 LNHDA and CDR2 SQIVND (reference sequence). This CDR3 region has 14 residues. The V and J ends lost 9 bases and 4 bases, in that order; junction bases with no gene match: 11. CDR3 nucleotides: TGTGCCAGCGAGTTGCAGGGGGGAGTCACTGAAGCTTTCTTT. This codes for CASELQGGVTEAFF.

The CDR3 loop is CARTNRGPKGDGYTF. For the CDR3, the DNA is TGTGCCAGAACTAACCGGGGACCCAAGGGAGATGGCTACACCTTC. The V call is TRBV5-3, the J call TRBJ1-2; D may be TRBD1 (5 bases). TRBV5-3 is an open reading frame whose function is uncertain. V was clipped by 6 bases and J by 6 bases, with 21 bases between them. CDR3 size: 15 residues.

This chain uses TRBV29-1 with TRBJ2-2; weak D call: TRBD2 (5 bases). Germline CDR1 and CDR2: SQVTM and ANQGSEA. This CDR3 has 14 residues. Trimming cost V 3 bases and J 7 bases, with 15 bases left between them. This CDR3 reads CSVDSGGFDGELFF. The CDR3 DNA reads TGCAGCGTTGATTCCGGAGGATTTGACGGGGAGCTGTTTTTT.

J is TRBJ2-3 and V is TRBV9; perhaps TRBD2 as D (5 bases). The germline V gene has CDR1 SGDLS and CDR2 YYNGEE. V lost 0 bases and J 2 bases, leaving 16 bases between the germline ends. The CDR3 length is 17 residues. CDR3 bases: TGTGCCAGCAGCGTAGGAATCACACGGGGAACCACAGATACGCAGTATTTT. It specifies CASSVGITRGTTDTQYF.

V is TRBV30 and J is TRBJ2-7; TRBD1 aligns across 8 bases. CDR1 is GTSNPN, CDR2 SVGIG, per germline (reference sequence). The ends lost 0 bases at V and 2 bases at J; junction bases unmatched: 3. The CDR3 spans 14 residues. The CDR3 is CAWSVPDRAYEQYF. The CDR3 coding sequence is TGTGCCTGGAGTGTACCGGACAGGGCCTACGAGCAGTACTTC.

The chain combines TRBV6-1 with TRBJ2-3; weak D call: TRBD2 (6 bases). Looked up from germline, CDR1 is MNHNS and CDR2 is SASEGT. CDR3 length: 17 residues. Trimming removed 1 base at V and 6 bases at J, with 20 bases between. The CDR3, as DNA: TGTGCCAGCAGTGAAGGGGGAACTAGCTCTACATGGGATACGCAGTATTTT. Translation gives CASSEGGTSSTWDTQYF.

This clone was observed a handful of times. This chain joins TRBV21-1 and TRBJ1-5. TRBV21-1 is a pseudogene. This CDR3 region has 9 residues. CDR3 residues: CAISQPQHF. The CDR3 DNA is TGTGCCATAAGTCAGCCCCAGCATTTT.

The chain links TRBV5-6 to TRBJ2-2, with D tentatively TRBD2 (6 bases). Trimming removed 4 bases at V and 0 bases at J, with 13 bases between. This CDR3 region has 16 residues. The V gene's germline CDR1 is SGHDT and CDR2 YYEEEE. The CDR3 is CASSPNLATNTGELFF. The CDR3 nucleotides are TGTGCCAGCAGCCCAAACCTAGCGACGAACACCGGGGAGCTGTTTTTT.